Each of the 2 T cell receptor beta chains below was sequenced from the same sample in a study of T cell responses to AZD1222 COVID-19 vaccine. Profiled with immunoSEQ multiplex PCR; TCRdb holds only in-frame clones, not every one. This repertoire shows fewer than 150,000 clones, under 95% found once; its top ten account for about 3.1%. The source material was peripheral blood, sampled on day 0 of AZD1222 vaccination. These receptors all stem from an adult in good health.

The chain employs TRBV19 and TRBJ1-5; 8 nucleotides match TRBD1. Unmatched junction bases numbered 6, after V lost 3 bases and J lost 5 bases. Germline-derived CDR1 and CDR2 are LNHDA and SQIVND (reference sequence). The CDR3 consists of 15 residues. In nucleotides, the CDR3 is TGTGCCAGTAGTATGCTCTCCAGGGGGCATCAGCCCCAGCATTTT. Its protein is CASSMLSRGHQPQHF.

This CDR3 is CASREGGRAEAFF. The CDR3 nucleotides are TGTGCCAGCAGGGAAGGGGGGAGGGCTGAAGCTTTCTTT. This chain connects TRBV28 to TRBJ1-1, with a weak D call TRBD1 (6 bases). CDR3 length equals 13 residues. CDR1 and CDR2 (germline): MDHEN, SYDVKM. V lost 6 bases and J 6 bases, leaving 14 bases between the germline ends. Supplemented by reference TRBV28 and TRBJ1-1, the full variable domain reads DVKVTQSSRYLVKRTGEKVFLECVQDMDHENMFWYRQDPGLGLRLIYFSYDVKMKEKGDIPEGYSVSREKKERFSLILESASTNQTSMYLCASREGGRAEAFFGQGTRLTVV.